These T cell receptor beta chains were read from a single sample in a study of blood T cell repertoires in COVID-19. Measured with immunoSEQ multiplex PCR; TCRdb has only the in-frame clones, and not every one. The sample contains over 90,000 clones, roughly nine tenths of which appear only once. The sequenced sample consisted of peripheral blood. Source of these receptors: a woman aged 55-69 years with acute or convalescent COVID-19. Both conserved end residues are part of each CDR3. The D gene is left open where the match is weak. The size entry is marked missing in some rows and otherwise reads once, few, many or a size class.

v_gene: TRBV3-1/TRBV3-2; abundance: NA; j_gene: TRBJ2-2; d_gene: NA; CDR3nt: TGTGCCAGCAGCCAAGGTTACGGTAGCGGGAACACCGGGGAGCTGTTTTTT; CDR3aa: CASSQGYGSGNTGELFF
v_gene: TRBV7-6; abundance: once; j_gene: TRBJ2-5; d_gene: NA; CDR3nt: TGTGCCAGCAGCCCCCCCGGCCAAGAGACCCAGTACTTC; CDR3aa: CASSPPGQETQYF
v_gene: TRBV19; abundance: NA; j_gene: TRBJ2-7; d_gene: NA; CDR3nt: TGTGCCAGTAAGGGGATCTACGAGCAGTACTTC; CDR3aa: CASKGIYEQYF
v_gene: TRBV7-3; abundance: few; j_gene: TRBJ2-1; d_gene: NA; CDR3nt: TGTGCCAGCAGCCGTAGCCGGAGCTCCTACAATGAGCAGTTCTTC; CDR3aa: CASSRSRSSYNEQFF
v_gene: TRBV19; abundance: NA; j_gene: TRBJ2-5; d_gene: NA; CDR3nt: TGTGCCAGTGCGGGGCTAGCACAGACCCAGTACTTC; CDR3aa: CASAGLAQTQYF
v_gene: TRBV14; abundance: NA; j_gene: TRBJ2-7; d_gene: TRBD1; CDR3nt: TGTGCCAGCAGCCAAGAAACGGGACAGGTTTCCTACGAGCAGTACTTC; CDR3aa: CASSQETGQVSYEQYF
v_gene: TRBV9; abundance: NA; j_gene: TRBJ2-6; d_gene: TRBD1; CDR3nt: TGTGCCAGCAGCGTAGTGCACAGGGGGCCTGGGGCCAACGTCCTGACTTTC; CDR3aa: CASSVVHRGPGANVLTF
v_gene: TRBV19; abundance: once; j_gene: TRBJ2-1; d_gene: NA; CDR3nt: TGTGCCAGTACGGGTTACAATGAGCAGTTCTTC; CDR3aa: CASTGYNEQFF
v_gene: TRBV6-6; abundance: NA; j_gene: TRBJ1-5; d_gene: NA; CDR3nt: TGTGCCAGCAGTTACGCGGCAGCCAATCAGCCCCAGCATTTT; CDR3aa: CASSYAAANQPQHF
v_gene: TRBV5-1; abundance: NA; j_gene: TRBJ2-1; d_gene: NA; CDR3nt: TGCGCCAGCAGCTTGGGGGCTATGGGTTACAATGAGCAGTTCTTC; CDR3aa: CASSLGAMGYNEQFF
v_gene: TRBV7-2; abundance: NA; j_gene: TRBJ1-1; d_gene: NA; CDR3nt: TGTGCCAGCAGCATTCAGGGGTCCCTCCCTAACACTGAAGCTTTCTTT; CDR3aa: CASSIQGSLPNTEAFF
v_gene: TRBV3-1/TRBV3-2; abundance: NA; j_gene: TRBJ1-2; d_gene: NA; CDR3nt: TGTGCCAGCACCTCAGGGTTTGATGGCTACACCTTC; CDR3aa: CASTSGFDGYTF
v_gene: TRBV19; abundance: NA; j_gene: TRBJ2-5; d_gene: TRBD2; CDR3nt: TGTGCCAGTAGTGCCTGGACTAGCGGGGACCAAGAGACCCAGTACTTC; CDR3aa: CASSAWTSGDQETQYF
v_gene: TRBV5-1; abundance: NA; j_gene: TRBJ2-3; d_gene: NA; CDR3nt: TGCGCCAGCAGCCCCGGGAGTGGCACAGATACGCAGTATTTT; CDR3aa: CASSPGSGTDTQYF
v_gene: TRBV5-1; abundance: NA; j_gene: TRBJ1-1; d_gene: TRBD1; CDR3nt: TGCGCCAGCAGCTGGGGGACAGGGAACACTGAAGCTTTCTTT; CDR3aa: CASSWGTGNTEAFF
v_gene: TRBV10-2; abundance: NA; j_gene: TRBJ2-5; d_gene: NA; CDR3nt: TGCGCCAGCAGAAGACAGTTCGTAGAGACCCAGTACTTC; CDR3aa: CASRRQFVETQYF